This TCR beta chain was captured by sequencing in a study of CD8 T cells in ankylosing spondylitis. This clonotype was seen at least ten times. Via MiXCR, TCRdb re-called the 5' RACE reads, giving one row per CDR3 protein. The table shows 100,000 to 150,000 distinct CDR3 sequences, with about 6.4% occurring only once. This CDR3 contains 17 residues. Germline lookup yields CDR1 SGHKS and CDR2 YYEKEE (reference sequence). V lost 2 bases and J lost 4; bases outside the gene matches: 5. The chain recombines TRBV5-5 with TRBJ2-1; 14 nucleotides match TRBD2. The clonotype was recovered from a male donor with ankylosing spondylitis or in good health (not recorded which). The sample taken for sequencing was blood, either unsorted or a sorted T cell fraction (not recorded which). CDR3 bases: TGTGCCAGCAGCTTCACTGGGACTAGCGGGAGTTACAATGAGCAGTTCTTC. Translating it yields CASSFTGTSGSYNEQFF.